One T cell receptor (beta chain) is described in this entry. The antigen is not known. This record belongs to a study of response to subunit inactivated influenza vaccine. TCRdb redid the calling of the RT-PCR reads with MiXCR, one entry per CDR3 protein. The sample shows some 850,000 distinct CDR3 sequences, roughly 18% of them seen only once. Whole-study findings and limits: Researchers suggested that each seasonal influenza vaccination recruits few new T cells.

This CDR3 comprises 13 residues. The V gene lost 5 bases and the J gene lost 3 bases, with 11 bases spanning the gap. Germline loops: CDR1 MNHEY, CDR2 SMNVEV (reference sequence). The rearrangement joins TRBV27 to TRBJ2-7; D is ambiguous. The sequencing used PBMCs from blood, collected approximately 5 days after vaccination. The TCR originated in a man over 45 who received an inactivated influenza vaccine. CDR3 amino acids: CASSLTYRYEQYF. In DNA, the CDR3 is TGTGCCAGCAGTCTTACTTATCGCTACGAGCAGTACTTC.